The rows below give T cell receptor beta chains drawn from one sample of a study of shared clonotypes between healthy human individuals. Sequenced by immunoSEQ multiplex PCR; TCRdb stores in-frame clones only, minus some. The data hold some 2,500,000 clones, with 80% to 95% observed a single time. Input material: naive CD4+ T cells from PBMCs. The receptors derive from a young man in good health. Some clones in this sample may be carry-over from other donors' samples. The CDR3 runs from the conserved cysteine through the conserved F or W. D genes are given only for firm matches.

NA	TRBV28	TRBJ1-1	TGTGCCAGCAGTTCGACGGGTGGGAAGACTCCAGGAGGGATGAACACTGAAGCTTTCTTT	CASSSTGGKTPGGMNTEAFF
NA	TRBV6-6	TRBJ1-5	TGTGCCAGCAGTTACTCAGTCATTCAGCCCCAGCATTTT	CASSYSVIQPQHF
TRBD1	TRBV7-6	TRBJ2-2	TGTGCCAGCAGCTCCTACAGGGGGCGCGGCACCGGGGAGCTGTTTTTT	CASSSYRGRGTGELFF
TRBD2	TRBV4-2	TRBJ2-3	TGTGCCAGCAGCCAAGATGGGGGACTAGCAGGTGATACGCAGTATTTT	CASSQDGGLAGDTQYF
NA	TRBV18	TRBJ1-1	TGTGCCAGCTCACAGGTTCTTGAAGCTTTCTTT	CASSQVLEAFF
TRBD1	TRBV7-2	TRBJ2-3	TGTGCCAGCAGCTTAAGGGGGACAGGCACAGATACGCAGTATTTT	CASSLRGTGTDTQYF
TRBD1	TRBV10-3	TRBJ1-1	TGTGCCATCAAAACACAGGGGGGAGCTTTCTTT	CAIKTQGGAFF
NA	TRBV6-6	TRBJ1-1	TGTGCCACCGAAAAGTCGAACACTGAAGCTTTCTTT	CATEKSNTEAFF
NA	TRBV30	TRBJ2-6	TGTGGGACAAGGGAGTCTGGGGCCAACGTCCTGACTTTC	CGTRESGANVLTF
NA	TRBV2	TRBJ2-5	TGTGCCAGCAGTGGGTTCAAACAAGAGACCCAGTACTTC	CASSGFKQETQYF
NA	TRBV7-2	TRBJ1-1	TGTGCCAGCAGCTTAGGGACAGCTGAAGCTTTCTTT	CASSLGTAEAFF